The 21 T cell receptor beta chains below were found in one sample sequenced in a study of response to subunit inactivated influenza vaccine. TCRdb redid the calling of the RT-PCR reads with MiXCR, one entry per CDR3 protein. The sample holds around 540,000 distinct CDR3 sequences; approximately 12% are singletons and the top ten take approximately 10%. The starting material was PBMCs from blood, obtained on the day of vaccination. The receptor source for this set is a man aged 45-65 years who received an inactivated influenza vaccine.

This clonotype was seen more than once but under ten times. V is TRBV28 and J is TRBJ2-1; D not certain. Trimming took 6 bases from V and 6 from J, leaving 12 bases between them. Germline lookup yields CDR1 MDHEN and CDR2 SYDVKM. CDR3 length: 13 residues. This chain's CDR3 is CASSQGWGNEQFF. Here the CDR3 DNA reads TGTGCCAGCAGCCAAGGGTGGGGCAATGAGCAGTTCTTC.

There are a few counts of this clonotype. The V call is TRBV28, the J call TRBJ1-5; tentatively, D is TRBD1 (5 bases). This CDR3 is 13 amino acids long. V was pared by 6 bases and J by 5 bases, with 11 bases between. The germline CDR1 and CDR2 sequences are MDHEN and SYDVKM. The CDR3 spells CASRMQGYQPQHF. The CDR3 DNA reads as TGTGCCAGCAGGATGCAGGGTTATCAGCCCCAGCATTTT.

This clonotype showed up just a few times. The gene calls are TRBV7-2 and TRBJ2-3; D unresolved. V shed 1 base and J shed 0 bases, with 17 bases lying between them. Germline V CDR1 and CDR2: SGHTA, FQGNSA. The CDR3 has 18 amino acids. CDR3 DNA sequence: TGTGCCAGCAGCTTAGTCGCTTCTGGGCGACCTAGCACAGATACGCAGTATTTT. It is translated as CASSLVASGRPSTDTQYF.

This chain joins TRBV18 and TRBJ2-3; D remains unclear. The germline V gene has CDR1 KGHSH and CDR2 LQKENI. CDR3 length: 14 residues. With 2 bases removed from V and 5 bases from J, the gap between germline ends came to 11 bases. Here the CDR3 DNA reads TGTGCCAGCTCACCAGGAAGAACAGTAGATACGCAGTATTTT. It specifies CASSPGRTVDTQYF.

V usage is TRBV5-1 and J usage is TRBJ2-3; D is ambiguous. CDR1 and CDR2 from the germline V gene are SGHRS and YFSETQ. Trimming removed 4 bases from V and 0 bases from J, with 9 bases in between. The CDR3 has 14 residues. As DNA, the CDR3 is TGCGCCAGCAGCAAGGATCCTAGCACAGATACGCAGTATTTT. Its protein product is CASSKDPSTDTQYF.

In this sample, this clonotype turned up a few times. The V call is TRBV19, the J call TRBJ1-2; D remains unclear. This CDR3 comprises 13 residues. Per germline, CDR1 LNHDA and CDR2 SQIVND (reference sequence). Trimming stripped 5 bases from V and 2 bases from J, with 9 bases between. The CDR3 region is CASSSPSNYGYTF. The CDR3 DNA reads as TGTGCCAGTAGTTCGCCGAGCAACTATGGCTACACCTTC. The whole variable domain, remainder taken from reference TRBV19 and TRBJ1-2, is DGGITQSPKYLFRKEGQNVTLSCEQNLNHDAMYWYRQDPGQGLRLIYYSQIVNDFQKGDIAEGYSVSREKKESFPLTVTSAQKNPTAFYLCASSSPSNYGYTFGSGTRLTVV.

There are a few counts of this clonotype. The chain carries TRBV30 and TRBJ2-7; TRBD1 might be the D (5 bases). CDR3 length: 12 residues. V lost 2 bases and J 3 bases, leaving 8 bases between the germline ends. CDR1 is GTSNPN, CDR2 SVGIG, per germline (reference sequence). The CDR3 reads CAWSPTGYEQYF. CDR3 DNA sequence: TGTGCCTGGAGTCCCACAGGCTACGAGCAGTACTTC.

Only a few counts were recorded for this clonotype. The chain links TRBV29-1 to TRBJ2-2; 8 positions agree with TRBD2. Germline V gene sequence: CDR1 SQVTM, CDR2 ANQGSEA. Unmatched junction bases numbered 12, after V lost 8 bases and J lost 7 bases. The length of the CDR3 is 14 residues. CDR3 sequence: CSQGKAGVGGELFF. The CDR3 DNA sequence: TGCAGCCAGGGGAAAGCGGGAGTGGGCGGGGAGCTGTTTTTT.

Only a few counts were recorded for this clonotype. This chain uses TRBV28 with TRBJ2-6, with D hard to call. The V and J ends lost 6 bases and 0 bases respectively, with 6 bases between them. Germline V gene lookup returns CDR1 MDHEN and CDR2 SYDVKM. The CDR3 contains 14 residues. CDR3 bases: TGTGCCAGCAGGGGCAGCTCTGGGGCCAACGTCCTGACTTTC. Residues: CASRGSSGANVLTF.

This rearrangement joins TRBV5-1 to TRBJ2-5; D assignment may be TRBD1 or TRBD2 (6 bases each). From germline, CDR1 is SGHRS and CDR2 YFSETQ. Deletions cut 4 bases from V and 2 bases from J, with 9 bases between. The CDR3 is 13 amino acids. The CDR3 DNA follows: TGCGCCAGCAGCCGGAGGGGGCAAGAGACCCAGTACTTC. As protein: CASSRRGQETQYF.

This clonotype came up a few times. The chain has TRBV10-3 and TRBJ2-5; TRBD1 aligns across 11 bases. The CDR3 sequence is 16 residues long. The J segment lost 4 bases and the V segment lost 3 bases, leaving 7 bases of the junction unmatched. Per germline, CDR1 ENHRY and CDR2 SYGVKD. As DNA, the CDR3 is TGTGCCATCAGTGAAATAGGGACAGGGGGTCCAGAGACCCAGTACTTC. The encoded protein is CAISEIGTGGPETQYF.

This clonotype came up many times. CDR3 bases: TGCGCCAGCAGCCAAGGACTCCGCCCTGGGGATGAGCAGTTCTTC. As protein: CASSQGLRPGDEQFF. The chain links TRBV4-3 to TRBJ2-1; D unresolved. CDR3 length: 15 residues. Trimming cost V 1 base and J 8 bases, with 15 bases left between them. CDR1 LGHNA and CDR2 YSLEER come from the germline V gene.

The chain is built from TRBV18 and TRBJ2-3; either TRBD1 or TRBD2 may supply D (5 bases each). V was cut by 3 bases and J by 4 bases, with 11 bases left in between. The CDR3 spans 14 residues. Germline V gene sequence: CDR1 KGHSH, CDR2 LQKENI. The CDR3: CASSPGTTPDTQYF. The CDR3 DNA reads TGTGCCAGCTCACCCGGGACGACCCCAGATACGCAGTATTTT.

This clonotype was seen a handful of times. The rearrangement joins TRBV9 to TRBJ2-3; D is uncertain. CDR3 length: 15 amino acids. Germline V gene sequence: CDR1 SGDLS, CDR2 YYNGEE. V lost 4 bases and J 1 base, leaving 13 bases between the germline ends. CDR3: CASSSRSFGTDTQYF. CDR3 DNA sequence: TGTGCCAGCAGCTCCCGGTCGTTCGGCACAGATACGCAGTATTTT.

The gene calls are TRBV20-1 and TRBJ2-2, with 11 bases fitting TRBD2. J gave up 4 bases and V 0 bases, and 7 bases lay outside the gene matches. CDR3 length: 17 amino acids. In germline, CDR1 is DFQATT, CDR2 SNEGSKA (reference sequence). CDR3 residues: CSAREVKGLAVTGELFF. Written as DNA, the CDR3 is TGCAGTGCTAGAGAGGTTAAGGGACTAGCGGTCACCGGGGAGCTGTTTTTT.

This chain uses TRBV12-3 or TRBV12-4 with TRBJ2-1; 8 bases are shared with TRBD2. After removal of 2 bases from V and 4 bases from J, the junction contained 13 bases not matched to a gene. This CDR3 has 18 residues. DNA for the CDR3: TGTGCCAGCAGTTTACGGGAGGGAAGTCTCACAGTGTACAATGAGCAGTTCTTC. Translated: CASSLREGSLTVYNEQFF.

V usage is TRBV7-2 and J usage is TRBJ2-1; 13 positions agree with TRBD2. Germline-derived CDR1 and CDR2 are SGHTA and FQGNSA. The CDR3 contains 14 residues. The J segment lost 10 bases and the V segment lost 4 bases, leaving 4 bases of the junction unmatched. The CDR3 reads CASSWGLAGKEQFF. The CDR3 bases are TGTGCCAGCAGCTGGGGACTAGCGGGGAAGGAGCAGTTCTTC. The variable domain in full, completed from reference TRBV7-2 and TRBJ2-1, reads GAGVSQSPSNKVTEKGKDVELRCDPISGHTALYWYRQSLGQGLEFLIYFQGNSAPDKSGLPSDRFSAERTGGSVSTLTIQRTQQEDSAVYLCASSWGLAGKEQFFGPGTRLTVL.

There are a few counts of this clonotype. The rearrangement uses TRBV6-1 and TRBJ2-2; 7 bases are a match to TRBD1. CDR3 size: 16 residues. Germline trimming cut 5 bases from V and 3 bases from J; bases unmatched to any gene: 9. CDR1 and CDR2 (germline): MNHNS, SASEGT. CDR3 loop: CASSRQGRLDTGELFF. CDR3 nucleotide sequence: TGTGCCAGCAGTAGACAGGGCCGTTTAGACACCGGGGAGCTGTTTTTT.

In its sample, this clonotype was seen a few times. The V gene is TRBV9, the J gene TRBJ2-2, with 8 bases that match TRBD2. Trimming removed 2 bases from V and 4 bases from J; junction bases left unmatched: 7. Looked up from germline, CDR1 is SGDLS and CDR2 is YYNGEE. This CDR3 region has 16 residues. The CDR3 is CASSVSGGPPTGELFF. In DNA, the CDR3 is TGTGCCAGCAGCGTCTCGGGGGGGCCTCCCACCGGGGAGCTGTTTTTT.

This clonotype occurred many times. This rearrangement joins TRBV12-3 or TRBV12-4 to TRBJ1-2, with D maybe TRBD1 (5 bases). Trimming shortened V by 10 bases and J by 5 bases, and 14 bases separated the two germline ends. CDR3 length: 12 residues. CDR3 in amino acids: CATQAGSYGYTF. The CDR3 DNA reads TGTGCCACCCAGGCAGGGTCTTATGGCTACACCTTC.

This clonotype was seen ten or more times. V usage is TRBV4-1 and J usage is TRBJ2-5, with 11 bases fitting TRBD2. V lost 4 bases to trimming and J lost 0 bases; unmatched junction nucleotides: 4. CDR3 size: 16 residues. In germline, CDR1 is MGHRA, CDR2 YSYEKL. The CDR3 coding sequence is TGCGCCAGCAGCCGACCGGGACTAGCGGACCAAGAGACCCAGTACTTC. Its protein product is CASSRPGLADQETQYF.